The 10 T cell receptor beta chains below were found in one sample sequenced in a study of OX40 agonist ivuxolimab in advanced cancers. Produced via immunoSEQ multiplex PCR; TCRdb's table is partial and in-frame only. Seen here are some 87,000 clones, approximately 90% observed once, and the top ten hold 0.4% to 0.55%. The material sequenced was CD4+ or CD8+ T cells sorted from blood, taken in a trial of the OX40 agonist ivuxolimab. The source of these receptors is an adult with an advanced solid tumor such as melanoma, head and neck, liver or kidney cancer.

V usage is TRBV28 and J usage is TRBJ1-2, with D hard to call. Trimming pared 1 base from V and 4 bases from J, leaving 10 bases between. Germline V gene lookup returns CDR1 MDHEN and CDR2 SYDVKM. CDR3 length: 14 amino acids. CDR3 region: CASSLLPVTYGYTF. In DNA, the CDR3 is TGTGCCAGCAGTTTATTACCGGTGACCTATGGCTACACCTTC.

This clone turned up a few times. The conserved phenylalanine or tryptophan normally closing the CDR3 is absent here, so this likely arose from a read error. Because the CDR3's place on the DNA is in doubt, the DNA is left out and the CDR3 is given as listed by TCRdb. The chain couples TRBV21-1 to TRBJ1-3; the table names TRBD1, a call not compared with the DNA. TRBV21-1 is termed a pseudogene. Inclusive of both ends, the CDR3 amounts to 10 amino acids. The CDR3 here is CASSLKDSLT.

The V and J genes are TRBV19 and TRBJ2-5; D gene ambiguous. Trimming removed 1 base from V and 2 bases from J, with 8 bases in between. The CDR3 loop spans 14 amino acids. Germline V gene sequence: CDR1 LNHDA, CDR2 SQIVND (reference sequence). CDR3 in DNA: TGTGCCAGTAGTATAGGGGCAGCTCAAGAGACCCAGTACTTC. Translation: CASSIGAAQETQYF.

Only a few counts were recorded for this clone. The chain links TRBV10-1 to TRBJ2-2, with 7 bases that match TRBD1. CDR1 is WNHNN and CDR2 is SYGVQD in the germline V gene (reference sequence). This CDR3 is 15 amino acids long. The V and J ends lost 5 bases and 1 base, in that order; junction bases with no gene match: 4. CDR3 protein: CASSKGQRNTGELFF. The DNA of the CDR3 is TGCGCCAGCAGTAAGGGACAGAGGAACACCGGGGAGCTGTTTTTT.

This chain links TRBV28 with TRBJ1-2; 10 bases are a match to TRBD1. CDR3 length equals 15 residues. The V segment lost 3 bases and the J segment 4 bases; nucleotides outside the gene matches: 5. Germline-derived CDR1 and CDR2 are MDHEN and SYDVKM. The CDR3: CASSLSGQGFYGYTF. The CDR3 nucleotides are TGTGCCAGCAGTTTGTCGGGACAGGGGTTCTATGGCTACACCTTC.

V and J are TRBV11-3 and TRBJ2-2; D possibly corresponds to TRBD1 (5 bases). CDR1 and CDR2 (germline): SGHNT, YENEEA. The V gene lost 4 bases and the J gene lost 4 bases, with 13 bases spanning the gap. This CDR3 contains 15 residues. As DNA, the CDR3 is TGTGCCAGCAGCTACTTGACAGAGACCACCGGGGAGCTGTTTTTT. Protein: CASSYLTETTGELFF.

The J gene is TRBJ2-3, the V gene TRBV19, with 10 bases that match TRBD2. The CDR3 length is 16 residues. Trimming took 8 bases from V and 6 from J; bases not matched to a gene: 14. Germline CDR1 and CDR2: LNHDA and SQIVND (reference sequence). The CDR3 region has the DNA TGTGCCAGTTCTCGTCTATTAGCGGGAGGTCCCGATACGCAGTATTTT. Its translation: CASSRLLAGGPDTQYF.

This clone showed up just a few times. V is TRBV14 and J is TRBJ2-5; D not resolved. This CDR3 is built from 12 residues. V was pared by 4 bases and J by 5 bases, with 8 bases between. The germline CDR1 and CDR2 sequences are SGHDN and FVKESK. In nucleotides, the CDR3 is TGTGCCAGCAGCCCAGAAGCCGAGACCCAGTACTTC. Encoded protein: CASSPEAETQYF.

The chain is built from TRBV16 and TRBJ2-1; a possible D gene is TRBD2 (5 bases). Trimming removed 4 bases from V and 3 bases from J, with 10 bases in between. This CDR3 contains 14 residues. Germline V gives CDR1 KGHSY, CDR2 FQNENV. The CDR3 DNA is TGTGCCAGCAGCCGGGCGGGCCGCTACAATGAGCAGTTCTTC. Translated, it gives CASSRAGRYNEQFF.

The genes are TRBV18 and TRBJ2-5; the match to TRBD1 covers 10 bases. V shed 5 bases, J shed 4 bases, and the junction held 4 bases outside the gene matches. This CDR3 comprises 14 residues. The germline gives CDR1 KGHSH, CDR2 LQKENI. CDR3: CASSTGTGVETQYF. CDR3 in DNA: TGTGCCAGCTCAACCGGGACAGGGGTAGAGACCCAGTACTTC.